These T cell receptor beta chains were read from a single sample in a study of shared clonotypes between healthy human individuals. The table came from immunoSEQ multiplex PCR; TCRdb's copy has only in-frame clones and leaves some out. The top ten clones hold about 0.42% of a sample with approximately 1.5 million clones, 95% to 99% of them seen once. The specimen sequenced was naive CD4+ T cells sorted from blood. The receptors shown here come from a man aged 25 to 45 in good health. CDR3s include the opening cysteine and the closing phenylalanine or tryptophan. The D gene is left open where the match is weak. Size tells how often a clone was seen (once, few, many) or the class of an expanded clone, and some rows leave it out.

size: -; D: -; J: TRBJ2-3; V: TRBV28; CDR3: CASSFSFPLSNTDTQYF; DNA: TGTGCCAGCAGTTTCTCGTTTCCCCTCTCCAACACAGATACGCAGTATTTT
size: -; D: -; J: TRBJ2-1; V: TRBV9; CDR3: CASSSRVLAGANEQFF; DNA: TGTGCCAGCAGCTCCCGAGTACTAGCCGGTGCGAATGAGCAGTTCTTC
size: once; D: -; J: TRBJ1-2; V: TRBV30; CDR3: CAWNRGGYTF; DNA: TGTGCCTGGAACCGTGGGGGCTACACCTTC
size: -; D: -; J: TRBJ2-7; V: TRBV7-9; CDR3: CASSLGQGISYEQYF; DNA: TGTGCCAGCAGCTTAGGCCAGGGGATCTCCTACGAGCAGTACTTC
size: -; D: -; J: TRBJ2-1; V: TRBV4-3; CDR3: CASSQAAGNNEQFF; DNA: TGCGCCAGCAGCCAAGCCGCTGGAAACAATGAGCAGTTCTTC
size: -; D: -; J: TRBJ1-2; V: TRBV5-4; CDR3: CASSSRINYGYTF; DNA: TGTGCCAGCAGCTCGAGAATTAACTATGGCTACACCTTC
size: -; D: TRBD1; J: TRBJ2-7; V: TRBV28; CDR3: CASSLRQGNYEQYF; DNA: TGTGCCAGCAGTTTACGACAGGGAAACTACGAGCAGTACTTC
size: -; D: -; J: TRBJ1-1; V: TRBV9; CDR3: CASSVRTVNTEAFF; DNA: TGTGCCAGCAGCGTGAGGACGGTGAACACTGAAGCTTTCTTT
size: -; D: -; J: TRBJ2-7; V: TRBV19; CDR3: CASSIGWRLEQYF; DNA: TGTGCCAGTAGTATCGGCTGGAGGCTCGAGCAGTACTTC
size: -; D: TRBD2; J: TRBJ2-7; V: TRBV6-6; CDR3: CASSSGLAGNHEQYF; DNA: TGTGCCAGCAGTTCAGGACTAGCGGGCAACCACGAGCAGTACTTC
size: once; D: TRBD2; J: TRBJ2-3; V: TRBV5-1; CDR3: CASSYPTSGATDTQYF; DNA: TGCGCCAGCAGCTACCCAACTAGCGGGGCCACAGATACGCAGTATTTT
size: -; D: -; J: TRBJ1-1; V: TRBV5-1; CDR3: CASSLRPSTEAFF; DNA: TGCGCCAGCAGCTTGAGGCCCAGCACTGAAGCTTTCTTT
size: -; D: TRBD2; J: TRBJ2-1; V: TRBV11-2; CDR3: CASSLGLAFSYNEQFF; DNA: TGTGCCAGCAGCTTAGGACTAGCGTTTTCCTACAATGAGCAGTTCTTC
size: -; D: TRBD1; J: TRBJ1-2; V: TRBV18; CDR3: CASSSGQGYGYTF; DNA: TGTGCCAGCTCATCGGGACAGGGCTATGGCTACACCTTC
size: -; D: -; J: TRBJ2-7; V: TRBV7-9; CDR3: CASSSPGAYEQYF; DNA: TGTGCCAGCAGCTCCCCCGGGGCCTACGAGCAGTACTTC
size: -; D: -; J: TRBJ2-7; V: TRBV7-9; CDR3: CASSFTSYEQYF; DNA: TGTGCCAGCAGCTTTACTTCCTACGAGCAGTACTTC
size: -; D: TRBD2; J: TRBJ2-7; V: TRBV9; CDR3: CASSGRPGTSGNHEQYF; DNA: TGTGCCAGCAGCGGACGCCCCGGGACTAGCGGGAACCACGAGCAGTACTTC
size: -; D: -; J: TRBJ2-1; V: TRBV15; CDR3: CATGTGAYNEQFF; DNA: TGTGCCACCGGGACTGGGGCGTACAATGAGCAGTTCTTC
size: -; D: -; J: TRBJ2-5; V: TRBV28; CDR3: CASRADRNPTPGETQYF; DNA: TGTGCCAGCCGCGCCGACAGGAATCCCACTCCAGGAGAGACCCAGTACTTC
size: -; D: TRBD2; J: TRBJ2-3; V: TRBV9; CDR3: CASSVLAGVPGDTDTQYF; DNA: TGTGCCAGCAGCGTCTTAGCGGGAGTGCCCGGAGACACAGATACGCAGTATTTT
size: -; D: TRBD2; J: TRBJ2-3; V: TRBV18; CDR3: CASSPLAGVTDTQYF; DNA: TGTGCCAGCTCCCCTCTAGCGGGGGTGACAGATACGCAGTATTTT
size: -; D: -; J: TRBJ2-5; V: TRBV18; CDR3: CASSPPDSDFFGMRETQYF; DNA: TGTGCCAGCTCACCACCGGATTCGGATTTCTTTGGGATGAGAGAGACCCAGTACTTC
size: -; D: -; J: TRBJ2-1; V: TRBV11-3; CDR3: CASSPFFDTNSYNEQFF; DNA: TGTGCCAGCAGCCCTTTCTTCGACACGAACTCCTACAATGAGCAGTTCTTC
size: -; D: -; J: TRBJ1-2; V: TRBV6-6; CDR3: CASSPWAAANYGYTF; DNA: TGTGCCAGCAGTCCCTGGGCGGCGGCTAACTATGGCTACACCTTC
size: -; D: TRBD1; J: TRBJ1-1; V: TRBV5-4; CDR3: CASSFTGAEEAFF; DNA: TGTGCCAGCAGCTTTACAGGGGCCGAAGAAGCTTTCTTT
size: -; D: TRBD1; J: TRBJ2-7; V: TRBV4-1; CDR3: CASSQTPGQGGYEQYF; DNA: TGCGCCAGCAGCCAAACTCCCGGACAGGGGGGGTACGAGCAGTACTTC
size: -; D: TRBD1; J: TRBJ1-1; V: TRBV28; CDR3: CASSSGQGAEAEAFF; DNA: TGTGCCAGCAGTTCGGGACAGGGGGCAGAAGCTGAAGCTTTCTTT
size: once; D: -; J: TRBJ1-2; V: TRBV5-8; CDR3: CASRITGTHGYTF; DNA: TGTGCCAGCAGGATTACAGGGACTCATGGCTACACCTTC
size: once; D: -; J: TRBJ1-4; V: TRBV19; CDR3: CASSATGTNEKLFF; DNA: TGTGCCAGTAGTGCGACAGGAACTAATGAAAAACTGTTTTTT
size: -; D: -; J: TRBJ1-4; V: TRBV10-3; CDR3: CAISEMGLRKLFF; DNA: TGTGCCATCAGTGAGATGGGGTTGCGAAAACTGTTTTTT
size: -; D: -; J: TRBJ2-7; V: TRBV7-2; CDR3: CASSLVNGYTLYEQYF; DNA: TGTGCCAGCAGCTTAGTAAACGGTTATACTCTCTACGAGCAGTACTTC
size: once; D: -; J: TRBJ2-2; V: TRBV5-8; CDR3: CASSFVIDGELFF; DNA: TGTGCCAGCAGTTTTGTGATCGACGGGGAGCTGTTTTTT
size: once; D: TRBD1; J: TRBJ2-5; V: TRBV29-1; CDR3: CSVVLGQSQETQYF; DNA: TGCAGCGTTGTTCTGGGACAGAGCCAAGAGACCCAGTACTTC
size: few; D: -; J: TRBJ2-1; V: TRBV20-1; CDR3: CSAFYNEQFF; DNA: TGCAGTGCCTTCTACAATGAGCAGTTCTTC
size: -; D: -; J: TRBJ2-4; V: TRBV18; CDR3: CASSPLGTGLAKNIQYF; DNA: TGTGCCAGCTCACCATTAGGGACGGGTCTAGCCAAAAACATTCAGTACTTC
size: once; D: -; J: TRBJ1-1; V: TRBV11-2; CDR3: CASSLGTNTEAFF; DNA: TGTGCCAGCAGCTTAGGAACGAATACCGAAGCTTTCTTT
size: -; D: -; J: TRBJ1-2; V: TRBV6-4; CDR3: CASSENTFSRPYGYTF; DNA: TGTGCCAGCAGTGAAAACACTTTCTCCCGACCGTATGGCTACACCTTC
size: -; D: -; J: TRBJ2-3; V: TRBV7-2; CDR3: CASSFLYRDTQYF; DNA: TGTGCCAGCAGCTTTTTATATCGAGATACGCAGTATTTT
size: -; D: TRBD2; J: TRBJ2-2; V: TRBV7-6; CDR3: CASSLAGGPGNTGELFF; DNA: TGTGCCAGCAGCCTAGCGGGAGGGCCCGGAAACACCGGGGAGCTGTTTTTT
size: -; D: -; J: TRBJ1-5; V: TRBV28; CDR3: CASSLHSPGNQPQHF; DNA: TGTGCCAGCAGTTTGCACTCCCCGGGCAATCAGCCCCAGCATTTT
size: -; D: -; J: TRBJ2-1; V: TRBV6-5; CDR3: CASGGDSGPYNEQFF; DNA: TGTGCCAGCGGAGGGGATTCGGGCCCCTACAATGAGCAGTTCTTC
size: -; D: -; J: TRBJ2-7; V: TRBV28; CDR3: CASSLWGLTGYEQYF; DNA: TGTGCCAGCAGTTTATGGGGACTTACGGGGTATGAGCAGTACTTC
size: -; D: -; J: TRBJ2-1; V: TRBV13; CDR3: CASSSGNNNEQFF; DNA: TGTGCCAGCAGCTCCGGGAACAACAATGAGCAGTTCTTC
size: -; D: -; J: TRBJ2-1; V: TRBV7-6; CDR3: CASSIALRAGEQFF; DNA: TGTGCCAGCAGCATAGCCCTCAGGGCTGGTGAGCAGTTCTTC
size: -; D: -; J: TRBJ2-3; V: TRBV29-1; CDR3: CSVDLTDTQYF; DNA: TGCAGCGTCGATTTGACAGATACGCAGTATTTT